This is a list of T cell receptor beta chains from one sample in a study of cytomegalovirus exposure and HLA in healthy donors. Sequenced by immunoSEQ multiplex PCR; TCRdb stores in-frame clones only, minus some. The table includes 190,000 or so clones, 65% to 90% detected once. Sequencing input: PBMCs. All receptors derive from a woman younger than 45 in good health and CMV-seropositive. The CDR3 runs from the conserved cysteine through the conserved F or W. D genes are given only for firm matches. Size is stated for part of the rows, as once, few or many counts, or as a class when the clone is expanded.

size: -
J: TRBJ1-1
D: TRBD1
length: 14
V: TRBV6-1
DNA: TGTGCCAGCAGTGAAACAGGGGCGGACACTGAAGCTTTCTTT
CDR3: CASSETGADTEAFF

size: few
J: TRBJ1-3
D: -
length: 14
V: TRBV27
DNA: TGTGCCAGCAGTTACGGAGCCTCTGGAAACACCATATATTTT
CDR3: CASSYGASGNTIYF

size: -
J: TRBJ2-7
D: TRBD2
length: 16
V: TRBV4-1
DNA: TGCGCCAGCAGCCAAGAGGGGGGGACTAGTCTCTACGAGCAGTACTTC
CDR3: CASSQEGGTSLYEQYF

size: -
J: TRBJ1-2
D: -
length: 15
V: TRBV6-1
DNA: TGTGCCAGCAGTGAATTTGTCGGTGTAAACTATGGCTACACCTTC
CDR3: CASSEFVGVNYGYTF

size: -
J: TRBJ1-3
D: -
length: 16
V: TRBV5-4
DNA: TGTGCCAGCAGCTTGGCCCAGGCAGGGGTTGGAAACACCATATATTTT
CDR3: CASSLAQAGVGNTIYF

size: -
J: TRBJ1-2
D: -
length: 15
V: TRBV15
DNA: TGTGCCACCAGCAGAGATGGACAGTTGAACTATGGCTACACCTTC
CDR3: CATSRDGQLNYGYTF

size: -
J: TRBJ2-5
D: TRBD2
length: 16
V: TRBV7-7
DNA: TGTGCTAGCAGCTTGGGACTAGCGGGAGGGCAAGAGACCCAGTACTTC
CDR3: CASSLGLAGGQETQYF

size: -
J: TRBJ1-4
D: -
length: 16
V: TRBV5-1
DNA: TGCGCCAGCAGCTTAGGGGGAGGGTCAACTAATGAAAAACTGTTTTTT
CDR3: CASSLGGGSTNEKLFF

size: -
J: TRBJ2-5
D: -
length: 12
V: TRBV2
DNA: TGTGCCAGCACCGGACTACAAGAGACCCAGTACTTC
CDR3: CASTGLQETQYF

size: -
J: TRBJ1-1
D: -
length: 14
V: TRBV4-2
DNA: TGTGCCAGCAGCCAAGTAGACAGATTCACTGAAGCTTTCTTT
CDR3: CASSQVDRFTEAFF

size: -
J: TRBJ1-1
D: -
length: 14
V: TRBV6-5
DNA: TGTGCCAGCAGTTGGACTGAAGTGAACACTGAAGCTTTCTTT
CDR3: CASSWTEVNTEAFF

size: -
J: TRBJ1-2
D: TRBD1
length: 15
V: TRBV6-1
DNA: TGTGCCAGCAGTGAAAGGACAGGGCTCGCCTATGGCTACACCTTC
CDR3: CASSERTGLAYGYTF

size: few
J: TRBJ1-1
D: -
length: 13
V: TRBV5-4
DNA: TGTGCCAGCAGCTCTACAGCGAACACTGAAGCTTTCTTT
CDR3: CASSSTANTEAFF

size: -
J: TRBJ2-1
D: -
length: 15
V: TRBV9
DNA: TGTGCCAGCAGCGTAGAGGGGTTATCCTACAATGAGCAGTTCTTC
CDR3: CASSVEGLSYNEQFF

size: once
J: TRBJ2-1
D: TRBD2
length: 16
V: TRBV2
DNA: TGTGCCAGCAAGCCGGTGACTAGCGGGAGGGGGAATGAGCAGTTCTTC
CDR3: CASKPVTSGRGNEQFF

size: few
J: TRBJ2-3
D: -
length: 12
V: TRBV25-1
DNA: TGTGCCAGCAGTGAAACTCGAGATACGCAGTATTTT
CDR3: CASSETRDTQYF

size: -
J: TRBJ1-2
D: -
length: 15
V: TRBV6-5
DNA: TGTGCCAGCAGTTACTCGATCCTACCGATCGATGGCTACACCTTC
CDR3: CASSYSILPIDGYTF

size: -
J: TRBJ2-5
D: TRBD1
length: 13
V: TRBV6-5
DNA: TGTGCCAGCAGTAGCGACAGGGGTGAGACCCAGTACTTC
CDR3: CASSSDRGETQYF

size: -
J: TRBJ1-1
D: -
length: 14
V: TRBV28
DNA: TGTGCCAGCAGTTTATTCGGGAGGAACACTGAAGCTTTCTTT
CDR3: CASSLFGRNTEAFF

size: -
J: TRBJ2-1
D: TRBD2
length: 15
V: TRBV5-1
DNA: TGCGCCAGCAGCTATCGACTAGCGGGAGTGGATGAGCAGTTCTTC
CDR3: CASSYRLAGVDEQFF

size: few
J: TRBJ2-7
D: -
length: 15
V: TRBV27
DNA: TGTGCCAGCAGTTTTAGGAGGAGAACCACCTACGAGCAGTACTTC
CDR3: CASSFRRRTTYEQYF

size: -
J: TRBJ1-2
D: -
length: 13
V: TRBV5-4
DNA: TGTGCCAGCAGCTTGGCGCTTAGAGGGGGCTACACCTTC
CDR3: CASSLALRGGYTF

size: -
J: TRBJ1-1
D: -
length: 14
V: TRBV18
DNA: TGTGCCAGCTCACCCGCCGGGATGAACACTGAAGCTTTCTTT
CDR3: CASSPAGMNTEAFF

size: -
J: TRBJ2-1
D: TRBD2
length: 14
V: TRBV6-1
DNA: TGTGCCAGCATCGGGACTAGCGACTACAATGAGCAGTTCTTC
CDR3: CASIGTSDYNEQFF

size: -
J: TRBJ1-1
D: -
length: 14
V: TRBV11-2
DNA: TGTGCCAGCAGCGAGACAGCAAGGGACACTGAAGCTTTCTTT
CDR3: CASSETARDTEAFF

size: few
J: TRBJ2-7
D: TRBD2
length: 15
V: TRBV7-9
DNA: TGTGCCAGCAGCTTAGACGCGGGAGTTCGCTACGAGCAGTACTTC
CDR3: CASSLDAGVRYEQYF

size: -
J: TRBJ2-6
D: -
length: 18
V: TRBV7-4
DNA: TGTGCCAGCAGCTCTCGATTGACAGCTAGCTCTGGGGCCAACGTCCTGACTTTC
CDR3: CASSSRLTASSGANVLTF

size: -
J: TRBJ2-2
D: -
length: 15
V: TRBV10-3
DNA: TGTGCCATCAGTGCCTTAGCGGACAACACCGGGGAGCTGTTTTTT
CDR3: CAISALADNTGELFF

size: -
J: TRBJ2-7
D: TRBD2
length: 15
V: TRBV2
DNA: TGTGCCAGCAGTGAAAGGCTAGCGGGAACCTACGAGCAGTACTTC
CDR3: CASSERLAGTYEQYF

size: -
J: TRBJ2-5
D: -
length: 13
V: TRBV10-1
DNA: TGCGCCAGCAGTGAGTCCGGACAACGGATCCAGTACTTC
CDR3: CASSESGQRIQYF

size: -
J: TRBJ1-4
D: TRBD1
length: 14
V: TRBV28
DNA: TGTGCCAGCAACGATATCCAGGGGGCTCGAAAACTGTTTTTT
CDR3: CASNDIQGARKLFF

size: once
J: TRBJ2-7
D: TRBD2
length: 13
V: TRBV6-5
DNA: TGTGCCAGCAGTTACCGGACTAGCAGTGAGCAGTACTTC
CDR3: CASSYRTSSEQYF